The TCR beta chain under discussion was sequenced for a study of cytomegalovirus exposure and HLA in healthy donors. With respect to this clone: Its cognate antigen is unknown.

Study-wide points: Some TCR beta chains (more than 150 of them) were listed as cytomegalovirus-associated. In vitro assays verified that a few CMV-associated chains recognized CMV antigens specifically.

CDR1 is SQVTM and CDR2 is ANQGSEA in the germline V gene. This CDR3 is built from 15 residues. The trim removed 0 bases at V and 1 base at J, leaving 5 bases unmatched. This PCR relied on a set of 60 Vbeta primers and 13 Jbeta primers. The protocol was immunoSEQ multiplex PCR, while the TCRdb copy is restricted to in-frame clones and leaves out a portion. The table records 150,000 or so clones, approximately 80% of them present only once. Nominally healthy donors were sampled, though unrecorded immune exposures were likely. The sample comprised PBMCs. The TCR was taken from a middle-aged woman in good health and CMV-seropositive. The rearrangement uses TRBV29-1 and TRBJ2-7; 8 positions agree with TRBD1. CDR3 region: CSVEDPGTGSYEQYF. CDR3 DNA sequence: TGCAGCGTTGAAGATCCCGGGACAGGTTCCTACGAGCAGTACTTC.